The next 10 T cell receptor beta chains were all read from a single sample in a study of OX40 agonist ivuxolimab in advanced cancers. The library came from the immunoSEQ multiplex PCR assay. TCRdb stores this immuneACCESS table with in-frame sequences only. Part of the clones is absent; in the studies checked, under half of the shortfall reflects unresolved V genes, and no reason is known for the rest. A total of 46,000 or so clones appear in this sample, 85% to 90% of them only once. Roughly 10% of the sample is held by the ten biggest clonotypes. The sequenced sample was CD4+ or CD8+ T cells sorted from blood, obtained in a trial of the OX40 agonist ivuxolimab. The receptor set was obtained from an adult with an advanced solid tumor such as melanoma, head and neck, liver or kidney cancer.

The chain carries TRBV27 and TRBJ2-1; 10 bases agree with TRBD1. Germline V gives CDR1 MNHEY, CDR2 SMNVEV (reference sequence). The CDR3 contains 19 residues. J was trimmed by 5 bases and V by 1 base; bases with no gene match: 14. The CDR3 nucleotides read TGTGCCAGCAGTTTATTTGCCACCTATGGGACAGGGGTAGACAATGAGCAGTTCTTC. This sequence encodes CASSLFATYGTGVDNEQFF.

The chain couples TRBV5-1 to TRBJ1-3; no clear D. This CDR3 is built from 11 residues. V shed 4 bases and J shed 7 bases, with 6 bases lying between them. Per germline, CDR1 SGHRS and CDR2 YFSETQ. The CDR3 is CASSPGNTIYF. The DNA for the CDR3 is TGCGCCAGCAGCCCCGGGAACACCATATATTTT.

This clone appeared once. This sequence joins TRBV7-9 and TRBJ1-1, with D unclear. The CDR3 contains 17 residues. The germline V gene has CDR1 SEHNR and CDR2 FQNEAQ (reference sequence). Between the trimmed V and J ends, which lost 1 base and 2 bases, there was a span of 17 bases. The chain's CDR3 is CASSLEPPLQKNTEAFF. CDR3 in DNA: TGTGCCAGCAGCTTAGAGCCTCCGCTACAAAAAAACACTGAAGCTTTCTTT.

CDR3 nucleotides: TGCGCCAGCAGCCATACGACTAGCGGGGGGGCAAACACAGATACGCAGTATTTT. This gives the protein CASSHTTSGGANTDTQYF. J is TRBJ2-3 and V is TRBV4-1, with 14 nucleotides matching TRBD2. CDR1 and CDR2 from the germline V gene are MGHRA and YSYEKL. This CDR3 spans 18 amino acids. V lost 3 bases, J lost 2 bases, and 7 bases stayed unmatched.

The rearrangement links TRBV29-1 to TRBJ2-7; maybe TRBD1 (6 bases). Trimming stripped 4 bases from V and 2 bases from J, with 12 bases between. This CDR3 comprises 13 residues. Germline V gene sequence: CDR1 SQVTM, CDR2 ANQGSEA. CDR3 DNA: TGCAGCGTTGGGACAGCCGAGACCTACGAGCAGTACTTC. Translated: CSVGTAETYEQYF.

The chain is built from TRBV9 and TRBJ1-1; the D is unclear. This CDR3 region has 14 residues. CDR1 and CDR2 from the germline V gene are SGDLS and YYNGEE. Trimming took 3 bases from V and 1 from J, leaving 10 bases between them. CDR3 sequence reads: CASSAGSGNTEAFF. The DNA of the CDR3 is TGTGCCAGCAGCGCGGGGTCGGGGAACACTGAAGCTTTCTTT.

The gene calls are TRBV9 and TRBJ2-6; D is undetermined. The germline V gene encodes CDR1 SGDLS and CDR2 YYNGEE. Trimming left V 0 bases short and J 1 base short, with 11 bases between. The CDR3 consists of 17 residues. CDR3 sequence reads: CASSVGSVPSGANVLTF. CDR3 coding DNA: TGTGCCAGCAGCGTAGGCAGCGTCCCTTCTGGGGCCAACGTCCTGACTTTC.

This rearrangement joins TRBV5-4 to TRBJ2-7; no definite D call. Deletions cut 4 bases from V and 0 bases from J, with 5 bases between. Per the germline V gene, CDR1 is SGHNT and CDR2 is YYREEE (reference sequence). CDR3 size: 12 residues. Here the CDR3 reads CASSQSSYEQYF. The CDR3 coding sequence is TGTGCCAGCAGCCAAAGCTCCTACGAGCAGTACTTC. Combining the CDR3 with reference TRBV5-4 and TRBJ2-7 gives the whole variable domain ETGVTQSPTHLIKTRGQQVTLRCSSQSGHNTVSWYQQALGQGPQFIFQYYREEENGRGNFPPRFSGLQFPNYSSELNVNALELDDSALYLCASSQSSYEQYFGPGTRLTVT.

The chain carries TRBV9 and TRBJ1-2, with D possibly being TRBD1 (6 bases). The CDR3 covers 13 residues. Per germline, CDR1 SGDLS and CDR2 YYNGEE. With 4 bases removed from V and 8 bases from J, the gap between germline ends came to 15 bases. In DNA form, the CDR3 reads TGTGCCAGCAGCTCCAGACAGGTGGAGGGCTACACCTTC. Its translation: CASSSRQVEGYTF.

The genes are TRBV15 and TRBJ1-1; no firm D call. Germline-derived CDR1 and CDR2 are LNHNV and YYDKDF (reference sequence). Trimming shortened V by 0 bases and J by 5 bases, and 4 bases separated the two germline ends. The CDR3 length is 12 residues. CDR3 nucleotides: TGTGCCACCAGCAGAGAAGGGACTGAAGCTTTCTTT. Amino acids: CATSREGTEAFF.